These T cell receptor beta chains were read from a single sample in a study of blood T cell repertoires in COVID-19. Here immunoSEQ multiplex PCR was the method, and the copy in TCRdb shows in-frame clones only, minus some. The sample carries under 300,000 clones, less than 85% recorded once. Sequencing was done on a sample of peripheral blood. The receptor source for this set is a woman over 75 with active or convalescent COVID-19. Each CDR3 is given with its conserved first and last residue. A D gene is named only where the DNA matches it firmly. For some rows the clone size is stated as once, few or many, or as a class when expanded; others skip it.

v_call	j_call	d_call	clone_size	cdr3_length	cdr3_nt	cdr3_aa
TRBV2	TRBJ1-1	TRBD1	once	14	TGTGCCAGCAGCAAACAGGGGGCGCGAACTGAAGCTTTCTTT	CASSKQGARTEAFF
TRBV6-5	TRBJ2-3	TRBD1	NA	14	TGTGCCAGCAACCGGGACAGGGGCCAAGATACGCAGTATTTT	CASNRDRGQDTQYF
TRBV6-6	TRBJ2-1	TRBD2	NA	15	TGTGCCAGCAGTTTTGGCGGGGGGGCCAACAATGAGCAGTTCTTC	CASSFGGGANNEQFF
TRBV4-1	TRBJ1-6	NA	many	15	TGCGCCAGCAGCCCTCTTCGGGGAGGTAATTCACCCCTCCACTTT	CASSPLRGGNSPLHF
TRBV6-5	TRBJ1-1	TRBD1	NA	14	TGTGCCAGCACTCCGACAGGGTCGGACACTGAAGCTTTCTTT	CASTPTGSDTEAFF
TRBV2	TRBJ1-2	TRBD1	NA	12	TGTGCCAGCAGGACAGGGATGGGCGGCTACACCTTC	CASRTGMGGYTF
TRBV18	TRBJ1-1	NA	NA	14	TGTGCCAGCTCACCCGACAACTGGAACACTGAAGCTTTCTTT	CASSPDNWNTEAFF
TRBV10-3	TRBJ1-1	NA	NA	13	TGTGCCACCAGTGTTTCAGGGGACGGTGAAGCTTTCTTT	CATSVSGDGEAFF
TRBV28	TRBJ2-3	TRBD2	NA	15	TGTGCCAGCAGTTTTTCGGGGGGGCCAATAGATACGCAGTATTTT	CASSFSGGPIDTQYF
TRBV10-3	TRBJ1-1	NA	once	13	TGTGCCATCAGTCAACAGGGCGACACTGAAGCTTTCTTT	CAISQQGDTEAFF
TRBV3-1/TRBV3-2	TRBJ2-2	NA	NA	15	TGTGCCAGTAGCTCCCAGACTGGATATCACGGGGAGCTGTTTTTT	CASSSQTGYHGELFF
TRBV4-1	TRBJ2-3	TRBD1	NA	17	TGCGCCAGCAGCCAAGGATTCGGGACAGGGGGCCTGCATACGCAGTATTTT	CASSQGFGTGGLHTQYF
TRBV5-1	TRBJ1-6	NA	NA	18	TGCGCCAGCAGCTTGTATGACAGCCTGTCAAGGGTTAATTCACCCCTCCACTTT	CASSLYDSLSRVNSPLHF
TRBV6-1	TRBJ1-5	TRBD1	NA	16	TGTGCCAGCAGTGAAGGAACCGGGACAGGGAATCAGCCCCAGCATTTT	CASSEGTGTGNQPQHF
TRBV29-1	TRBJ2-5	TRBD2	once	16	TGCAGCGTTGGGTCCCTCGTTCTAGCGGGGGATGAGACCCAGTACTTC	CSVGSLVLAGDETQYF
TRBV20-1	TRBJ1-2	NA	NA	10	TGCAGTGCTAGAGGGACAGCCTACACCTTC	CSARGTAYTF
TRBV5-1	TRBJ2-3	NA	NA	16	TGCGCCAGCAGCTTGTCCGGGACCCAGGGGAGAGATACGCAGTATTTT	CASSLSGTQGRDTQYF
TRBV19	TRBJ2-3	TRBD2	NA	16	TGTGCCAGTAGTATAAGGCTAGCGGCTAGCACAGATACGCAGTATTTT	CASSIRLAASTDTQYF
TRBV7-9	TRBJ2-5	NA	once	16	TGTGCCAGCAGCTTCGGTCGGAATTCAGGGGTAGAGACCCAGTACTTC	CASSFGRNSGVETQYF
TRBV4-1	TRBJ1-4	TRBD1	once	16	TGCGCCAGCAGCCCAGGGGGCGCAGGGATTAATGAAAAACTGTTTTTT	CASSPGGAGINEKLFF
TRBV7-9	TRBJ1-3	NA	once	13	TGTGCCAGAGGGGGAATTGCTGGAAACACCATATATTTT	CARGGIAGNTIYF
TRBV7-9	TRBJ1-1	NA	NA	15	TGTGCCAGCAACATAGCGGGTGGGACGGGGGGAATGGCTTTCTTT	CASNIAGGTGGMAFF
TRBV2	TRBJ2-5	TRBD2	NA	14	TGTGCCAGCAGCCGAAGGACTAGCGTGGAGACCCAGTACTTC	CASSRRTSVETQYF
TRBV15	TRBJ1-2	TRBD1	NA	16	TGTGCCACCAGCAGGAACCGTGGACAGGGCCTCCTAGGCTACACCTTC	CATSRNRGQGLLGYTF
TRBV19	TRBJ1-5	NA	NA	14	TGTGCCAGTAGTATCGGGGGGGCGAATGGGCCCCAGCATTTT	CASSIGGANGPQHF
TRBV5-8	TRBJ1-4	NA	NA	16	TGTGCCAGCAGCTTAATCACAGGCAGGGAAAATGAAAAACTGTTTTTT	CASSLITGRENEKLFF
TRBV10-1	TRBJ1-1	NA	NA	13	TGCGCCAGCAGTGAAGGACAAAACACTGAAGCTTTCTTT	CASSEGQNTEAFF
TRBV2	TRBJ2-7	TRBD1	NA	13	TGTGCCATCACCAGGGACAGGGTCGACGAGCAGTACTTC	CAITRDRVDEQYF
TRBV2	TRBJ2-2	TRBD2	NA	16	TGTGCCAGCAGTATCACTAGCGGGGGGAACACCGGGGAGCTGTTTTTT	CASSITSGGNTGELFF
TRBV15	TRBJ2-7	NA	NA	14	TGTGCCACCAGCAGGGCCGGGGGGCCTTACGAGCAGTACTTC	CATSRAGGPYEQYF
TRBV6-5	TRBJ1-1	TRBD1	NA	13	TGTGCCAGCACCTTTGACAGGGACGGTGAAGCTTTCTTT	CASTFDRDGEAFF
TRBV15	TRBJ2-3	TRBD2	NA	16	TGTGCCACCAGTAAGACTAGCGTGGAAGGCACAGATACGCAGTATTTT	CATSKTSVEGTDTQYF
TRBV2	TRBJ2-7	TRBD2	NA	11	TGTGCCAGCAGCCTAGCGGGGAGGGTGTACTTC	CASSLAGRVYF
TRBV14	TRBJ2-3	TRBD1	NA	15	TGTGCCAGCAGCCAAAGACAGGGGGGCACAGATACGCAGTATTTT	CASSQRQGGTDTQYF
TRBV7-2	TRBJ2-3	NA	NA	16	TGTGCCAGCAGCTACATGCCAGGCAGGCACACAGATACGCAGTATTTT	CASSYMPGRHTDTQYF
TRBV30	TRBJ1-3	NA	few	13	TGTGCCTGCCCCGTGGCTCGAGGAAACACCATATATTTT	CACPVARGNTIYF
TRBV2	TRBJ1-2	NA	few	12	TGTGCCAGCTTACAAGCTAACTATGGCTACACCTTC	CASLQANYGYTF
TRBV13	TRBJ2-2	TRBD2	NA	16	TGTGCCAGCAGCCCGCCGGAGGGGAGGGTCACCGGGGAGCTGTTTTTT	CASSPPEGRVTGELFF
TRBV7-9	TRBJ2-1	NA	NA	15	TGTGCCAGCAGCGCTCGGAGAGGTTCCTACAATGAGCAGTTCTTC	CASSARRGSYNEQFF
TRBV5-4	TRBJ1-4	NA	NA	14	TGTGCCAGCAGCTTGGACAGGGAAAGTGAAAAACTGTTTTTT	CASSLDRESEKLFF
TRBV5-4	TRBJ1-2	NA	NA	13	TGTGCCAGCAGCTTCGGGGGGGACTATGGCTACACCTTC	CASSFGGDYGYTF
TRBV6-4	TRBJ2-5	NA	NA	17	TGTGCCAGCAGTGACAAAGTGAAGCGCTTTAAGAAAGAGACCCAGTACTTC	CASSDKVKRFKKETQYF
TRBV19	TRBJ1-4	NA	NA	14	TGTGCCAGTAGCCTCGGAGGGCCCAATGAAAAACTGTTTTTT	CASSLGGPNEKLFF
TRBV15	TRBJ1-3	NA	NA	17	TGTGCCACCAGCAGAGATAGTCAGGGGCTGGCTGGAAACACCATATATTTT	CATSRDSQGLAGNTIYF
TRBV21-1	TRBJ2-1	NA	NA	19	TGTGCCAGCAGCAAATCGGTGCGGGGCTGGATCCATAACTACAATGAGCAGTTCTTC	CASSKSVRGWIHNYNEQFF
TRBV7-2	TRBJ1-6	NA	NA	16	TGTGCCAGCAGCCCGCAAGGGAGCTCCTATAATTCACCCCTCCACTTT	CASSPQGSSYNSPLHF
TRBV5-1	TRBJ1-2	NA	NA	16	TGCGCCAGCAGCACCGTGGCCGGGACACCTATTGGTGGCTACACCTTC	CASSTVAGTPIGGYTF
TRBV7-8	TRBJ1-5	NA	few	15	TGTGCCAGCAGCTCGGAGTGGGGGGGCAATCAGCCCCAGCATTTT	CASSSEWGGNQPQHF
TRBV7-2	TRBJ2-3	NA	few	15	TGTGCCAGCAGCTTTCTGGGACTTCTATCAGATACGCAGTATTTT	CASSFLGLLSDTQYF
TRBV4-1	TRBJ1-2	NA	NA	13	TGCGCCAGCAGCCAGGACAGACCGTATGGCTACACCTTC	CASSQDRPYGYTF
TRBV5-6	TRBJ2-5	TRBD2	NA	17	TGTGCCAGCAGCTTTCGTGGAGCGGGAGGGCCCTCAGAGACCCAGTACTTC	CASSFRGAGGPSETQYF
TRBV28	TRBJ2-2	NA	few	15	TGTGCCAGCAGAATAATAGGGGGAAACACCGGGGAGCTGTTTTTT	CASRIIGGNTGELFF
TRBV19	TRBJ1-1	NA	NA	15	TGTGCCAGTCACCCCCTCCAGGGAGGTTACACTGAAGCTTTCTTT	CASHPLQGGYTEAFF
TRBV5-1	TRBJ2-5	TRBD2	NA	14	TGCGCCAGCAGCCCGGGGACTAGCATTGAGACCCAGTACTTC	CASSPGTSIETQYF
TRBV2	TRBJ2-1	NA	NA	14	TGTGCCAGCAGGGGCCAGGGCGGTTTCAATGAGCAGTTCTTC	CASRGQGGFNEQFF
TRBV29-1	TRBJ2-3	TRBD1	NA	14	TGCAGTTACCGGGACAGGGGTCCCACAGATACGCAGTATTTT	CSYRDRGPTDTQYF
TRBV19	TRBJ1-5	TRBD1	NA	13	TGTGCCAGTTGGGACAGGATCAATCAGCCCCAGCATTTT	CASWDRINQPQHF
TRBV3-1/TRBV3-2	TRBJ2-1	NA	NA	14	TGTGCCAGCAGCCAATTGGAGGGGGCGTCGGAGCAGTTCTTC	CASSQLEGASEQFF
TRBV7-9	TRBJ1-4	TRBD1	NA	16	TGTGCCAGCAGCTTCATGGACAGGGGCGATTACGAAAAACTGTTTTTT	CASSFMDRGDYEKLFF